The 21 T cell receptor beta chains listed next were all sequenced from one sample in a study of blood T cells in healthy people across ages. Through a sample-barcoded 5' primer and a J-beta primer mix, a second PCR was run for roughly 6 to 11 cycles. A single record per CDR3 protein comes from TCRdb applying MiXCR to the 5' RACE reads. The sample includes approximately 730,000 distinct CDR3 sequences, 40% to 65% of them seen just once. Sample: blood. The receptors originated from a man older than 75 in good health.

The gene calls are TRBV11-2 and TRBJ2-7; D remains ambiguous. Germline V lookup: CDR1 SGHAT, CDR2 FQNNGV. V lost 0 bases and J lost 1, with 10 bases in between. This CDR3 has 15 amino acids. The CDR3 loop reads CASSLESGQSYEQYF. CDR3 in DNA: TGTGCCAGCAGCTTAGAGTCCGGGCAATCCTACGAGCAGTACTTC.

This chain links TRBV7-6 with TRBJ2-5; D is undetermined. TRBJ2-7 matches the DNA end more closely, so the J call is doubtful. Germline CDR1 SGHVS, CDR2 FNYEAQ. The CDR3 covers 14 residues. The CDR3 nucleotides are TGTGCCAGCAGCTTAGAGGCGTTCAGTTCCGAGCAGTACTTC. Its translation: CASSLEAFSSEQYF.

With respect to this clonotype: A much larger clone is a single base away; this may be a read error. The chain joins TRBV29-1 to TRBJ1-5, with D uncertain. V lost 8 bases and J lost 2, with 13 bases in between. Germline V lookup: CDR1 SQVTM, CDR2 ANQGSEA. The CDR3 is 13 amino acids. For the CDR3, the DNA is TGCAGCTCGCCCAGGCCTGGCAATCAGCCCCAGCATTTT. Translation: CSSPRPGNQPQHF.

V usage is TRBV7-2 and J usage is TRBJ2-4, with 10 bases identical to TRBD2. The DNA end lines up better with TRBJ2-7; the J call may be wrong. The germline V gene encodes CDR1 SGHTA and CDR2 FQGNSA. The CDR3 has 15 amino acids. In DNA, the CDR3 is TGTGCCAGCAGCTTAGTGCCTAGCGGGAGAGGCGAGCAGTACTTC. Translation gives CASSLVPSGRGEQYF.

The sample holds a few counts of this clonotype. The chain's CDR3 is CASSSGLAPSNEQFF. The CDR3, as DNA: TGCGCCAGCAGCTCGGGACTAGCGCCATCCAATGAGCAGTTCTTC. The gene calls are TRBV5-1 and TRBJ2-1; 10 positions agree with TRBD2. J gave up 6 bases and V 3 bases, and 6 bases lay outside the gene matches. Per germline, CDR1 SGHRS and CDR2 YFSETQ. The CDR3 has 15 amino acids.

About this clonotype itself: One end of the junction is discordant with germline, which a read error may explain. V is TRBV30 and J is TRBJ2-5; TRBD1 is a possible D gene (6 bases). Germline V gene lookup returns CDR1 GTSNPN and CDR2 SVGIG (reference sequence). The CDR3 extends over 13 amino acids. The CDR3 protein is CAWSPGAQGTQYF. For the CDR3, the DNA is TGTGCCTGGAGTCCAGGGGCCCAAGGGACCCAGTACTTC. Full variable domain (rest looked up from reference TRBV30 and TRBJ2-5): SQTIHQWPATLVQPVGSPLSLECTVEGTSNPNLYWYRQAAGRGLQLLFYSVGIGQISSEVPQNLSASRPQDRQFILSSKKLLLSDSGFYLCAWSPGAQGTQYFGPGTRLLVL.

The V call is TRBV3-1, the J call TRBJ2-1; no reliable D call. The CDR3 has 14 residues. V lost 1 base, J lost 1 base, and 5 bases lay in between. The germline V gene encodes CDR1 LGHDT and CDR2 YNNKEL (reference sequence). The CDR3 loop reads CASSQAKSYNEQFF. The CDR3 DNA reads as TGTGCCAGCAGCCAAGCCAAATCCTACAATGAGCAGTTCTTC.

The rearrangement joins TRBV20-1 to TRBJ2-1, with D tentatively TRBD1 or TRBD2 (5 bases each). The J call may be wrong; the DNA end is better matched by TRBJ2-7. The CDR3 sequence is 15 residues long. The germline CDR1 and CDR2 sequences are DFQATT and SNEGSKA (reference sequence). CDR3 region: CSARAGTDNSYEQYF. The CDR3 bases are TGCAGTGCTAGAGCCGGGACGGACAACTCCTACGAGCAGTACTTC.

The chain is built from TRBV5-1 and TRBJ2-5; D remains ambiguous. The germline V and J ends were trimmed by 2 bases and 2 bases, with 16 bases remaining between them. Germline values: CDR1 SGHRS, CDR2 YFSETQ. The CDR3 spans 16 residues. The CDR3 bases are TGCGCCAGCAGCTTTGGCATGGCAGGTGGGCAAGAGACCCAGTACTTC. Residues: CASSFGMAGGQETQYF.

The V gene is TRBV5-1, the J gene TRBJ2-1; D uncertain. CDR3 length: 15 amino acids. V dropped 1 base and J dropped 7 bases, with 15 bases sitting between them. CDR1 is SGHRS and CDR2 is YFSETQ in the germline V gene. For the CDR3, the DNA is TGCGCCAGCAGCTTGTCGGGCCTGACTGGAAATGAGCAGTTCTTC. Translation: CASSLSGLTGNEQFF.

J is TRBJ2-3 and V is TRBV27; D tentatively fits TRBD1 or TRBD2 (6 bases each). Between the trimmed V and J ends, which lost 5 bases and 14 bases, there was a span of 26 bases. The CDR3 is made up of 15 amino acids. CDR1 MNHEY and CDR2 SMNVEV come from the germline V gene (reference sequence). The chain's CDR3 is CASSQTGSGGRYAYF. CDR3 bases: TGTGCCAGCAGTCAAACAGGGTCCGGGGGCAGATACGCGTATTTT.

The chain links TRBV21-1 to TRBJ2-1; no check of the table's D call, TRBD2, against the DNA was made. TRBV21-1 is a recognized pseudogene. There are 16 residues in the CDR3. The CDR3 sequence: CASSKGALLVNNEQFF. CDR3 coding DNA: TGTGCCAGCAGCAAAGGGGCCCTACTAGTCAACAATGAGCAGTTCTTC.

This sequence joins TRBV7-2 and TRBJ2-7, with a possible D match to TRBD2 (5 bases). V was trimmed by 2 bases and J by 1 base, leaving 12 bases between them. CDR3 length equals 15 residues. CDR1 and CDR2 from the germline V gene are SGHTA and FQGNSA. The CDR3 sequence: CASSLTVTRSYEQYF. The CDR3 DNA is TGTGCCAGCAGCTTAACCGTAACTAGGTCCTACGAGCAGTACTTC.

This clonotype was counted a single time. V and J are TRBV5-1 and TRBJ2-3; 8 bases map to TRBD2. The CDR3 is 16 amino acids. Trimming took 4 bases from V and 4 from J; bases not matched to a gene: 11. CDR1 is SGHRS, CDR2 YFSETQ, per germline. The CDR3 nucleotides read TGCGCCAGCAGCCCACTGGGGACTAGGGGCGCAGATACGCAGTATTTT. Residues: CASSPLGTRGADTQYF.

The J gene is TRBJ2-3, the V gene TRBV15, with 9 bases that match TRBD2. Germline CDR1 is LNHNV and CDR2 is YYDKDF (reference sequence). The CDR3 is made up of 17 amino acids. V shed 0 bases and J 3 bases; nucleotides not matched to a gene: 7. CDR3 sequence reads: CATSRDRPSGITDTQYF. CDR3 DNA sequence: TGTGCCACCAGCAGAGATCGCCCTAGCGGGATAACAGATACGCAGTATTTT.

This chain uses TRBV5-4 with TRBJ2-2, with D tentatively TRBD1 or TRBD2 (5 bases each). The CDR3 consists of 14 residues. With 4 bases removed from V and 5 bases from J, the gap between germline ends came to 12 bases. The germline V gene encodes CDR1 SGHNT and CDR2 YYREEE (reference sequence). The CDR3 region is CASSPQGRTGELFF. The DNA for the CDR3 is TGTGCCAGCAGCCCGCAGGGACGGACCGGGGAGCTGTTTTTT. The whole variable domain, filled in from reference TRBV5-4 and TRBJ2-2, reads ETGVTQSPTHLIKTRGQQVTLRCSSQSGHNTVSWYQQALGQGPQFIFQYYREEENGRGNFPPRFSGLQFPNYSSELNVNALELDDSALYLCASSPQGRTGELFFGEGSRLTVL.

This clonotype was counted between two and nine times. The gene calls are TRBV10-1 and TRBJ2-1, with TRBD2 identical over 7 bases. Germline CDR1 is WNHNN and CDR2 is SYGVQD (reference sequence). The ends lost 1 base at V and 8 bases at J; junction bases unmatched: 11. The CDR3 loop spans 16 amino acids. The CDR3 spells CASSEYRDYLWHEQFF. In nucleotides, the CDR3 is TGCGCCAGCAGTGAGTACCGGGACTACCTTTGGCATGAGCAGTTCTTC.

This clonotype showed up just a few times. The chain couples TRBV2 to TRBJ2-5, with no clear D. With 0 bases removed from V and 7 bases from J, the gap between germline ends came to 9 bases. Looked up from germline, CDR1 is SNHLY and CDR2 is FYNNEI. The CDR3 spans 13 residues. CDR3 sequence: CASSEARMGTQYF. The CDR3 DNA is TGTGCCAGCAGTGAAGCGCGTATGGGGACCCAGTACTTC.

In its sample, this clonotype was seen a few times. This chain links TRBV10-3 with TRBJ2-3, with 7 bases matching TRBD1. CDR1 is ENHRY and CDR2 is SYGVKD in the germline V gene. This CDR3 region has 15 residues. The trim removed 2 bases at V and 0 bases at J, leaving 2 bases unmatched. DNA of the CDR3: TGTGCCATCAGTGAGGGACAGGCGAGCACAGATACGCAGTATTTT. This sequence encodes CAISEGQASTDTQYF.

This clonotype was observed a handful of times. CDR3 region: CASSGAGQGKVEAFF. CDR3 nucleotides: TGCGCCAGCAGCGGAGCGGGACAGGGAAAGGTTGAAGCTTTCTTT. The V gene is TRBV4-1, the J gene TRBJ1-1; the match to TRBD1 covers 9 bases. The CDR3 loop spans 15 amino acids. Germline V lookup: CDR1 MGHRA, CDR2 YSYEKL. V was clipped by 5 bases and J by 7 bases; unmatched bases: 11.

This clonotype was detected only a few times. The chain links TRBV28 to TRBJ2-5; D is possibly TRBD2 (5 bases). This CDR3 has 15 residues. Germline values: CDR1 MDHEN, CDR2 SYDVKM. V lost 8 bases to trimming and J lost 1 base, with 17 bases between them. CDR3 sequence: CASGPLGGSQETQYF. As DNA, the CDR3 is TGTGCCAGCGGCCCCCTAGGCGGGTCCCAAGAGACCCAGTACTTC.